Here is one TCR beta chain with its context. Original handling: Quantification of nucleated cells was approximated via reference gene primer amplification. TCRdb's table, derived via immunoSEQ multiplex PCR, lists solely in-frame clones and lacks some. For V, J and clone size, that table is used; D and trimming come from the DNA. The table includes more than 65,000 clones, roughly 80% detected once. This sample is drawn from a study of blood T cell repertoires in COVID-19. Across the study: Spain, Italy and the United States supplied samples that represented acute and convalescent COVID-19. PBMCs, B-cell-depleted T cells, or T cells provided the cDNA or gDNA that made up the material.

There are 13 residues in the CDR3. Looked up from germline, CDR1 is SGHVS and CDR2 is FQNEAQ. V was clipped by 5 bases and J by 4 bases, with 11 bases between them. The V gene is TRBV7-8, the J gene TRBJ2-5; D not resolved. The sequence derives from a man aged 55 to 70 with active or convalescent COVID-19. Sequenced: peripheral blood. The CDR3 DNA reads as TGTGCCAGCAGCCGCGAGCGCCTAGAGACCCAGTACTTC. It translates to CASSRERLETQYF. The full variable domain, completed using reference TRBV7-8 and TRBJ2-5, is GAGVSQSPRYKVAKRGQDVALRCDPISGHVSLFWYQQALGQGPEFLTYFQNEAQLDKSGLPSDRFFAERPEGSVSTLKIQRTQQEDSAVYLCASSRERLETQYFGPGTRLLVL.